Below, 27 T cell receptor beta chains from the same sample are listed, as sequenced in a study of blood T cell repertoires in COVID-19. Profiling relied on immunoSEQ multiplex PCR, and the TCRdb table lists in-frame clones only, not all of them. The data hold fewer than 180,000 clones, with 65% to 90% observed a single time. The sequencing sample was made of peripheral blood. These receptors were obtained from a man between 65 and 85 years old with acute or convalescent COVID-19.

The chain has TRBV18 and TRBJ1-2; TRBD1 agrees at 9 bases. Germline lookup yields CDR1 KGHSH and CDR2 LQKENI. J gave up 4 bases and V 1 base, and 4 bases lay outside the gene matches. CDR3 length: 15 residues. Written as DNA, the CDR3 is TGTGCCAGCTCACCACTGGGACAGGGCGGCTATGGCTACACCTTC. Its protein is CASSPLGQGGYGYTF.

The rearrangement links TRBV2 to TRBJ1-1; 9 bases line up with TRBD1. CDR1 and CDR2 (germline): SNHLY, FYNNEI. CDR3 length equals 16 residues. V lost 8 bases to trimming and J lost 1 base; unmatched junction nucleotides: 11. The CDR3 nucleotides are TGTGCCAGCCTCTTGGACAGGGGAGTAGGGAACACTGAAGCTTTCTTT. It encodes CASLLDRGVGNTEAFF.

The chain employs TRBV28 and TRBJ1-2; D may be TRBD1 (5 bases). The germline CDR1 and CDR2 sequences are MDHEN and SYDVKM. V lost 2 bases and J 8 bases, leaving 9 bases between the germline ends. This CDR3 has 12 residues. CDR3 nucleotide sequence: TGTGCCAGCAGTTTAATGGGGCTCGGCTACACCTTC. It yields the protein CASSLMGLGYTF.

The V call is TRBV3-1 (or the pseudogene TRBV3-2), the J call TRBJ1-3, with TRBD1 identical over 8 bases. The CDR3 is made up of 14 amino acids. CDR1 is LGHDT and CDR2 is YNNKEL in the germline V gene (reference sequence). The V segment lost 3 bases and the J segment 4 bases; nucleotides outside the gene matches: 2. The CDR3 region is CASSHGTGGNTIYF. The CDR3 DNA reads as TGTGCCAGCAGCCACGGGACAGGCGGAAACACCATATATTTT.

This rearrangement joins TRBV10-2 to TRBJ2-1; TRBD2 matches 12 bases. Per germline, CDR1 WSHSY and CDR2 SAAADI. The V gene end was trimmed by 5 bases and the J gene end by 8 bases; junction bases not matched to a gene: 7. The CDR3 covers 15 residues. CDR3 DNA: TGCGCCAGCAGTCTGACTAGCGGGAGTGTGTATGAGCAGTTCTTC. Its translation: CASSLTSGSVYEQFF.

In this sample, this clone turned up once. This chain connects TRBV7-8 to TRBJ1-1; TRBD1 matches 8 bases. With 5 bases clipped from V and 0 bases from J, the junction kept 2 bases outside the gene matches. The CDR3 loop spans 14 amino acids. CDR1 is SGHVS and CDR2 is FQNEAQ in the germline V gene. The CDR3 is CASSKTGVNTEAFF. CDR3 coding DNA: TGTGCCAGCAGCAAGACAGGGGTGAACACTGAAGCTTTCTTT.

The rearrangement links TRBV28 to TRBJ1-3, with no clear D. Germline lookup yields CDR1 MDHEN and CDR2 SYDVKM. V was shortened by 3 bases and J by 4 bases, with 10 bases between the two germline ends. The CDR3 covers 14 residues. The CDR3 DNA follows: TGTGCCAGCAGTTTTAGTTTATCCGGAAACACCATATATTTT. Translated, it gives CASSFSLSGNTIYF.

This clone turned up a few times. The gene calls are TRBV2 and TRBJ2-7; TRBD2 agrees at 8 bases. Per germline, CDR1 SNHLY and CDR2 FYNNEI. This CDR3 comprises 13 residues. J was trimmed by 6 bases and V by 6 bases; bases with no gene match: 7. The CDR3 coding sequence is TGTGCCAGCAGCCAGGGACTAGTCGGCGAGCAGTACTTC. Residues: CASSQGLVGEQYF.

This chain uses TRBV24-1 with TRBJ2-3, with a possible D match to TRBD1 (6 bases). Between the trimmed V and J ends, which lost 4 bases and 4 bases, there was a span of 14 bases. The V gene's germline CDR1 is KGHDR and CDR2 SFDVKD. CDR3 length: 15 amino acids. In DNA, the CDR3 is TGTGCCACCAGTGACGGGGACACCTCCTCAGATACGCAGTATTTT. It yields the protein CATSDGDTSSDTQYF.

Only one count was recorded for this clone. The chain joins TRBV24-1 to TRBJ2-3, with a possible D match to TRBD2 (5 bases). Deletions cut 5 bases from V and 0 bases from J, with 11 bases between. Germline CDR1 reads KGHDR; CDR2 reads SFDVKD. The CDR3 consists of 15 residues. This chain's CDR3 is CATSGRVASTDTQYF. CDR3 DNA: TGTGCCACCAGTGGGCGGGTCGCTAGCACAGATACGCAGTATTTT.

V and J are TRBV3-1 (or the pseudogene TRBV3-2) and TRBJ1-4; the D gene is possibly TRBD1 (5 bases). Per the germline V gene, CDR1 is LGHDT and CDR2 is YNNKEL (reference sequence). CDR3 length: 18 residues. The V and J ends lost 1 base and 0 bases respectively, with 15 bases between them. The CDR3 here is CASSQGPPGLATNEKLFF. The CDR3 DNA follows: TGTGCCAGCAGCCAAGGCCCACCGGGACTGGCAACTAATGAAAAACTGTTTTTT.

CDR3 DNA sequence: TGTGCCAGCAGTTACGGGACTACTTCCGTCTACGAGCAGTACTTC. This gives the protein CASSYGTTSVYEQYF. This chain connects TRBV6-6 to TRBJ2-7; 7 bases line up with TRBD2. This CDR3 spans 15 amino acids. Unmatched junction bases numbered 7, after V lost 2 bases and J lost 3 bases. Germline values: CDR1 MNHNY, CDR2 SVGAGI (reference sequence).

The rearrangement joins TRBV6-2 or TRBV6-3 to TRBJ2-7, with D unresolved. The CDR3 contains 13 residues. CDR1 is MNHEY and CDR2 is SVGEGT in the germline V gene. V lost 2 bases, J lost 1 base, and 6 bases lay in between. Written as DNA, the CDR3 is TGTGCCAGCAGTTACATGGCTTCCTACGAGCAGTACTTC. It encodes CASSYMASYEQYF.

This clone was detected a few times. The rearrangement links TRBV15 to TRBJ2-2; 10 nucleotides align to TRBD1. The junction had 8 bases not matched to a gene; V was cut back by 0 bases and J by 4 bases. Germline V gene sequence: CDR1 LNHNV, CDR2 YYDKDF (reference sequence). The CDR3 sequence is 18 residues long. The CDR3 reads CATSRELSGTGATGELFF. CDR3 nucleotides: TGTGCCACCAGCAGAGAACTATCCGGGACAGGGGCCACCGGGGAGCTGTTTTTT.

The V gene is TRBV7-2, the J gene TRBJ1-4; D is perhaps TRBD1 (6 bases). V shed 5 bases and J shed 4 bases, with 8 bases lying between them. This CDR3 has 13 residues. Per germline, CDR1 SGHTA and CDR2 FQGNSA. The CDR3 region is CASSRGYNEKLFF. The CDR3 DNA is TGTGCCAGCAGCAGGGGGTATAATGAAAAACTGTTTTTT.

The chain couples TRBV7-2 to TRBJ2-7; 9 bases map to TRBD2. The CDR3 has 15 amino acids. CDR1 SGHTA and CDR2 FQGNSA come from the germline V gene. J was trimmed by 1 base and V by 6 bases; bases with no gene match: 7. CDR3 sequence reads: CASSPTSGSSYEQYF. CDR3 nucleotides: TGTGCCAGCAGTCCAACTAGCGGGTCTTCCTACGAGCAGTACTTC.

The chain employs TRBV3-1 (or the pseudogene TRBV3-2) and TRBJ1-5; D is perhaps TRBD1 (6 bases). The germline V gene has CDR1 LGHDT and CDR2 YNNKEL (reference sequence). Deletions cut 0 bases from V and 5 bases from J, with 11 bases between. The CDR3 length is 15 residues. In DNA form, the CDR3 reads TGTGCCAGCAGCCAAGATGCGGGGGCACATCAGCCCCAGCATTTT. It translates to CASSQDAGAHQPQHF.

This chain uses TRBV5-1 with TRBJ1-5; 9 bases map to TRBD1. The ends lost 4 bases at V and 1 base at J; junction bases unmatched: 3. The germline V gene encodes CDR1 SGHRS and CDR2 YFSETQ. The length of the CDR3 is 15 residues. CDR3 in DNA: TGCGCCAGCAGCCTGGGGACAGGGAGCAATCAGCCCCAGCATTTT. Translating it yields CASSLGTGSNQPQHF.

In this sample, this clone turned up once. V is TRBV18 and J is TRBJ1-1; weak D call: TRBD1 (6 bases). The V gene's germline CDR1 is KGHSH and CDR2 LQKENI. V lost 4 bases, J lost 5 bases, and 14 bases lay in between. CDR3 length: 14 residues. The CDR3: CASSRNEQGTEAFF. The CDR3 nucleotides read TGTGCCAGCTCACGGAACGAACAGGGAACTGAAGCTTTCTTT.

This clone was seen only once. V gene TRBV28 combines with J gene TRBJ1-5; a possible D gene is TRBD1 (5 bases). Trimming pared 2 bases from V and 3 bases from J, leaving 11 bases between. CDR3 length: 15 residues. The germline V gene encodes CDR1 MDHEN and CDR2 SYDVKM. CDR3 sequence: CASSLRGGTNQPQHF. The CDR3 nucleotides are TGTGCCAGCAGTTTAAGGGGCGGCACCAATCAGCCCCAGCATTTT. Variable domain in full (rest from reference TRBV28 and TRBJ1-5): DVKVTQSSRYLVKRTGEKVFLECVQDMDHENMFWYRQDPGLGLRLIYFSYDVKMKEKGDIPEGYSVSREKKERFSLILESASTNQTSMYLCASSLRGGTNQPQHFGDGTRLSIL.

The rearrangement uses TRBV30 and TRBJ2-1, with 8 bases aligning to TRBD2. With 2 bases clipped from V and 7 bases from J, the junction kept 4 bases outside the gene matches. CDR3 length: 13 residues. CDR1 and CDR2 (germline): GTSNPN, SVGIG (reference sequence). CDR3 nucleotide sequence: TGTGCCTGGAGTAAGACTAGCGCGAATGAGCAGTTCTTC. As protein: CAWSKTSANEQFF.

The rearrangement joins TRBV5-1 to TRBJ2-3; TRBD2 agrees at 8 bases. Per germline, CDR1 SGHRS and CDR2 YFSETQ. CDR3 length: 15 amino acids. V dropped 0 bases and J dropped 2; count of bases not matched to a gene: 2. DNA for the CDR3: TGCGCCAGCAGCTTGGGAGCGGGAGACACAGATACGCAGTATTTT. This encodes CASSLGAGDTDTQYF.

CDR3 nucleotides: TGTGCCAGCAGTTCAGATTACGAGCAGTACTTC. Its translation: CASSSDYEQYF. The chain is built from TRBV28 and TRBJ2-7; D gene unclear. With 4 bases removed from V and 4 bases from J, the gap between germline ends came to 5 bases. Germline CDR1 is MDHEN and CDR2 is SYDVKM. CDR3 length: 11 amino acids.

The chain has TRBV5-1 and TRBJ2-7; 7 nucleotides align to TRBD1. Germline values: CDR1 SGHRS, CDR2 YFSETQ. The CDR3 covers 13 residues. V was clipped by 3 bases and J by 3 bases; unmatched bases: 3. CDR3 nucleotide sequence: TGCGCCAGCAGCTGGGACAGTAGCTACGAGCAGTACTTC. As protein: CASSWDSSYEQYF.

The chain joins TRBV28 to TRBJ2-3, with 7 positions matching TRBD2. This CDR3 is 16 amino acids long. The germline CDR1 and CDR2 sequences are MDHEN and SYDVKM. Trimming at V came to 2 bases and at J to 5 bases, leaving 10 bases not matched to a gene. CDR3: CASSLTEGGRLDTQYF. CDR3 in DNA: TGTGCCAGCAGTTTAACCGAGGGAGGGCGTTTAGATACGCAGTATTTT.

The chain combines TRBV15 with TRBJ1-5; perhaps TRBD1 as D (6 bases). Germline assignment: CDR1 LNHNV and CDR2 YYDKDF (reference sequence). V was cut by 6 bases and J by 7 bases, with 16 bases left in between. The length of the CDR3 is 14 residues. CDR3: CATRVGGARQPQHF. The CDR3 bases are TGTGCCACCAGAGTCGGGGGGGCGAGGCAGCCCCAGCATTTT.

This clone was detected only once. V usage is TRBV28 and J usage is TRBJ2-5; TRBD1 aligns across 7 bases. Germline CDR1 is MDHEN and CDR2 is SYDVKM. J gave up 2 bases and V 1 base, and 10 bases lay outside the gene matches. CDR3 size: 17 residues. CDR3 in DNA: TGTGCCAGCAGTTTATCATCCCTCGGCAGGGGGCAAGAGACCCAGTACTTC. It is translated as CASSLSSLGRGQETQYF.